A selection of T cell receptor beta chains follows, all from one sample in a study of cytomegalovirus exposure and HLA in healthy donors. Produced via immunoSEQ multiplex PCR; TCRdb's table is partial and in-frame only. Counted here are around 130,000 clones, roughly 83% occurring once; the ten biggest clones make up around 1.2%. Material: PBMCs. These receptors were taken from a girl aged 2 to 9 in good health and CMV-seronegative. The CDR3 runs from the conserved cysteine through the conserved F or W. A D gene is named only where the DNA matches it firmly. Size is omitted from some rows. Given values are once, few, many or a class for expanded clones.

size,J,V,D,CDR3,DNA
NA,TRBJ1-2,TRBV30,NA,CAWNVERAGYTF,TGTGCCTGGAATGTCGAGAGGGCTGGCTACACCTTC
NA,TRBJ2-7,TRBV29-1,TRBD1,CSVGDRGLEQYF,TGCAGCGTTGGTGACAGGGGGCTCGAGCAGTACTTC
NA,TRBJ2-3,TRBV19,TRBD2,CASSIGLAGGRGDTQYF,TGTGCCAGTAGTATAGGACTAGCGGGGGGCCGGGGAGATACGCAGTATTTT
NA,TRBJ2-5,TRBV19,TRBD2,CASSIPGGVQETQYF,TGTGCCAGTAGTATCCCTGGGGGGGTCCAAGAGACCCAGTACTTC
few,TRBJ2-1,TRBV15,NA,CATSRVGGREYNEQFF,TGTGCCACCAGCAGAGTGGGAGGCAGGGAGTACAATGAGCAGTTCTTC
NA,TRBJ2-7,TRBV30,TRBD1,CAWRDRGDEQYF,TGTGCCTGGAGGGACAGGGGAGACGAGCAGTACTTC
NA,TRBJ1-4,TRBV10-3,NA,CAISERGTNEKLFF,TGTGCCATCAGTGAGAGGGGCACTAATGAAAAACTGTTTTTT
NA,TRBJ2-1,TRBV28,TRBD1,CAWAGTGPPLEQFF,TGTGCCTGGGCGGGGACAGGGCCCCCCTTGGAGCAGTTCTTC
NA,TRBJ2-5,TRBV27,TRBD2,CASKQLAGDKETQYF,TGTGCCAGCAAGCAGCTAGCGGGGGATAAAGAGACCCAGTACTTC
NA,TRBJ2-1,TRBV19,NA,CASSPPFIWGDSSYNEQFF,TGTGCCAGTAGCCCCCCCTTTATTTGGGGGGATAGCTCCTACAATGAGCAGTTCTTC
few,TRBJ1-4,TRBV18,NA,CASSPLAERGVIGGEKLFF,TGTGCCAGCTCACCATTAGCGGAGAGAGGTGTCATCGGAGGTGAAAAACTGTTTTTT
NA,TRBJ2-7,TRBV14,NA,CASSRRDTEPYEQYF,TGTGCCAGCAGTCGTCGGGACACCGAACCTTACGAGCAGTACTTC
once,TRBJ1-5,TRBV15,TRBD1,CATSRDYGTGGVRSNQPQHF,TGTGCCACCAGCAGAGATTATGGGACAGGGGGCGTTAGGAGCAATCAGCCCCAGCATTTT
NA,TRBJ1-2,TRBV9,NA,CASSVEWQNYGYTF,TGTGCCAGCAGCGTAGAGTGGCAGAACTATGGCTACACCTTC
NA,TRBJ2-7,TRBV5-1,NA,CASSNEAGYEQYF,TGCGCCAGCAGCAATGAAGCGGGCTACGAGCAGTACTTC
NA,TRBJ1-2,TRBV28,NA,CASSLEVQQGGYTF,TGTGCCAGCAGTTTAGAGGTCCAGCAGGGTGGCTACACCTTC
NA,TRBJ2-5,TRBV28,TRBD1,CASSLGQVLKTQYF,TGTGCCAGCAGTCTCGGACAGGTTCTGAAGACCCAGTACTTC
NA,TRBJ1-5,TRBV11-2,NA,CASSLGRGGIQPQHF,TGTGCCAGCAGCTTGGGGCGGGGGGGCATTCAGCCCCAGCATTTT
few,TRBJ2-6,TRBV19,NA,CASTLSSSGANVLTF,TGTGCCAGTACCTTATCCTCCTCTGGGGCCAACGTCCTGACTTTC
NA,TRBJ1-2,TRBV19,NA,CASSIDRGGRPDYGYTF,TGTGCCAGTAGTATAGATAGGGGCGGCCGTCCGGACTATGGCTACACCTTC
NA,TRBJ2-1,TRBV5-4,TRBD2,CASSKGTSGGRGEQFF,TGTGCCAGCAGCAAAGGGACTAGCGGGGGGCGAGGTGAGCAGTTCTTC
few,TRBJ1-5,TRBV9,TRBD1,CASSPGTGAHQPQHF,TGTGCCAGCAGCCCGGGGACAGGGGCTCATCAGCCCCAGCATTTT
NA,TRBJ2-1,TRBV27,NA,CATTGGDEQFF,TGTGCAACCACGGGGGGCGATGAGCAGTTCTTC
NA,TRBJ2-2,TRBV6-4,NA,CASSETDSLNTGELFF,TGTGCCAGCAGTGAAACTGACTCCCTTAACACCGGGGAGCTGTTTTTT
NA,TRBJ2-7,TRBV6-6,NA,CASSYSTGTSYEQYF,TGTGCCAGCAGTTACTCGACCGGGACTTCCTACGAGCAGTACTTC
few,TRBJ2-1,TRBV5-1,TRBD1,CASWRGQGSYNEQFF,TGCGCCAGCTGGCGGGGACAGGGGTCCTACAATGAGCAGTTCTTC
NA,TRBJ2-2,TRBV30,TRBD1,CAWGTGVMSTGELFF,TGTGCCTGGGGCACAGGGGTCATGAGCACCGGGGAGCTGTTTTTT
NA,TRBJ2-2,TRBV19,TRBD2,CASSAVAGERTGELFF,TGTGCCAGTAGTGCGGTAGCGGGAGAACGCACCGGGGAGCTGTTTTTT
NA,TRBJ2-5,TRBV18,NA,CASSPIQGGETQYF,TGTGCCAGCTCACCAATTCAGGGTGGGGAGACCCAGTACTTC
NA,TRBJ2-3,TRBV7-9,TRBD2,CASSPGRAADTQYF,TGTGCCAGCAGCCCGGGGAGGGCCGCAGATACGCAGTATTTT
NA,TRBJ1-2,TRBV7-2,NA,CASSSPVPNYGYTF,TGTGCCAGCAGCTCCCCGGTGCCTAACTATGGCTACACCTTC
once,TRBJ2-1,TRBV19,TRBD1,CASSSRDRGEQFF,TGTGCCAGTAGTTCCCGGGACAGGGGTGAGCAGTTCTTC
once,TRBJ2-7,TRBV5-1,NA,CASSFNRAYEQYF,TGCGCCAGCAGCTTTAACAGGGCCTACGAGCAGTACTTC
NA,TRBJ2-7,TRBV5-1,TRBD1,CASSQNRDRAGGYEQYF,TGCGCCAGCAGCCAAAACCGGGACAGGGCCGGAGGGTACGAGCAGTACTTC
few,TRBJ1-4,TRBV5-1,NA,CASRGTSDATNEKLFF,TGCGCCAGTCGCGGGACGTCCGATGCAACTAATGAAAAACTGTTTTTT
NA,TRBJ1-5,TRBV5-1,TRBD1,CASSRGQGGQPQHF,TGCGCCAGCAGCCGAGGACAGGGAGGGCAGCCCCAGCATTTT
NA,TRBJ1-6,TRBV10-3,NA,CAIRDTDNSPLHF,TGTGCCATCAGGGACACCGATAATTCACCCCTCCACTTT